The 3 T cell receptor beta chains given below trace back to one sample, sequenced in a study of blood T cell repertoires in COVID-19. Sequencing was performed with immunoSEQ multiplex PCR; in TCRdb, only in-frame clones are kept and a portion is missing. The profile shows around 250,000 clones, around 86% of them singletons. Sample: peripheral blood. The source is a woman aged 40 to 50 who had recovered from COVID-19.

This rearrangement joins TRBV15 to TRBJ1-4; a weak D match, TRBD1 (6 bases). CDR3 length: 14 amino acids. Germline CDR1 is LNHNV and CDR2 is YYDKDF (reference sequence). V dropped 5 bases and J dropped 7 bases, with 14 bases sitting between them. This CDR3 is CATSSLGQLEKLFF. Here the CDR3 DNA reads TGTGCCACCAGCTCCCTGGGACAACTTGAAAAACTGTTTTTT.

CDR3 coding DNA: TGCAGCGTTGTGGCTAGCGTTAGTAATGAGCAGTTCTTC. This gives the protein CSVVASVSNEQFF. The chain is built from TRBV29-1 and TRBJ2-1; D may be TRBD2 (6 bases). From germline, CDR1 is SQVTM and CDR2 ANQGSEA. Trimming left V 4 bases short and J 7 bases short, with 14 bases between. The CDR3 is made up of 13 amino acids.

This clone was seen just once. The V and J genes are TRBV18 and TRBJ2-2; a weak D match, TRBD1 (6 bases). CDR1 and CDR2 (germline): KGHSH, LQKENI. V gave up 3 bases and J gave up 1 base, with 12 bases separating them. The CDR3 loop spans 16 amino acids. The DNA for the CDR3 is TGTGCCAGCTCACCTGGACAGATTAAGAACACCGGGGAGCTGTTTTTT. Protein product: CASSPGQIKNTGELFF.